A few counts support the clone carrying this T cell receptor (beta chain). As yet, its antigen is unknown. The ends were cut back, 6 bases at V and 2 bases at J, with 7 bases in the middle. CDR1 SGHRS and CDR2 YFSETQ come from the germline V gene. This CDR3 comprises 12 residues. TCRdb called the 5' RACE reads again in MiXCR, with one record for every CDR3 protein. The data show hundreds of thousands of distinct CDR3 sequences, roughly 10% seen once. The data are from a study of CD8 T cells in ankylosing spondylitis. Notes on the study in general: In ankylosing spondylitis blood, a motif of seven or eight highly homologous TCR beta variants appeared characteristic.

Sample: blood, either unsorted or a sorted T cell fraction (not recorded which). This TCR came from a male donor with ankylosing spondylitis. This chain connects TRBV5-1 to TRBJ2-3, with a possible D match to TRBD1 (5 bases). The CDR3 spells CASKQDTDTQYF. DNA for the CDR3: TGCGCCAGCAAACAGGACACAGATACGCAGTATTTT.